The entry below describes one TCR beta chain. With 6 bases removed from V and 0 bases from J, the gap between germline ends came to 11 bases. Germline V gene sequence: CDR1 MDHEN, CDR2 SYDVKM. CDR3 length equals 15 residues. This entry comes from a study of blood T cell repertoires in COVID-19. Study-wide background: The samples span acute and convalescent COVID-19 from the United States, Italy and Spain. Sources were T cells, B-cell-depleted T cells, or PBMCs; the material itself was cDNA or gDNA.

Authors' processing steps: Amplification of reference gene primers was used by the study to estimate nucleated cell counts. TCRdb's table, derived via immunoSEQ multiplex PCR, lists solely in-frame clones and lacks some. Clone size and V and J calls were adopted from that table, with D and trimming inferred from the DNA. The data hold roughly 81,000 clones, with 65% to 85% observed a single time. This sequence originates from a man older than 75 with active or convalescent COVID-19. The sequenced sample consisted of peripheral blood. The chain has TRBV28 and TRBJ2-2; D ambiguous. In DNA, the CDR3 is TGTGCCAGCAGGACGGGTCTCGCGAACACCGGGGAGCTGTTTTTT. Residues: CASRTGLANTGELFF.